This T cell receptor (beta chain) was found in a study of blood T cell repertoires in COVID-19. TCRdb's table, derived via immunoSEQ multiplex PCR, lists solely in-frame clones and lacks some. The sample holds hundreds of thousands of clones, about 83% seen once. This clone came up once. Sequencing input: PBMCs or T cells enriched from blood (not recorded which). This sequence originates from a woman in her thirties or forties who had been exposed to COVID-19.

The CDR3 spells CATGLAGYQISYEQYF. The CDR3 DNA follows: TGTGCCACCGGACTAGCGGGGTACCAGATCTCCTACGAGCAGTACTTC. The J gene is TRBJ2-7, the V gene TRBV9, with 12 bases lining up with TRBD2. In germline, CDR1 is SGDLS, CDR2 YYNGEE. V lost 9 bases, J lost 0 bases, and 10 bases stayed unmatched. The CDR3 loop spans 16 amino acids.